Each of the 29 T cell receptor beta chains below was sequenced from the same sample in a study of cytomegalovirus exposure and HLA in healthy donors. Use of 60 Vbeta and 13 Jbeta primers characterized the PCR. The assay was immunoSEQ multiplex PCR, and TCRdb's table has in-frame clones only and misses some. The table records about 150,000 clones, around 79% of them present only once. Source material: PBMCs. The receptor source for this set is a human donor in good health.

This rearrangement joins TRBV7-6 to TRBJ2-1; TRBD2 matches at 10 bases. The CDR3 spans 15 residues. Germline CDR1 and CDR2: SGHVS and FNYEAQ. V lost 4 bases and J lost 6; bases outside the gene matches: 6. The CDR3 here is CASSSLAGGLNEQFF. The CDR3 DNA reads TGTGCCAGCAGCTCCTTAGCGGGAGGCCTCAATGAGCAGTTCTTC.

This clone was detected once. The CDR3 DNA follows: TGTGCCAGCAGCGAACGACAGATGCCGGGCTCACCCCTCCACTTT. It translates to CASSERQMPGSPLHF. The chain has TRBV7-2 and TRBJ1-6, with D maybe TRBD1 (5 bases). There are 15 residues in the CDR3. The V end lost 5 bases, the J end lost 10 bases, and 18 bases lay between the germline ends. Germline CDR1 and CDR2: SGHTA and FQGNSA.

Here the CDR3 reads CASSQPLTGDNQPQHF. The CDR3 region has the DNA TGTGCCAGCAGTCAACCCTTGACAGGGGACAATCAGCCCCAGCATTTT. The chain combines TRBV6-6 with TRBJ1-5, with 8 nucleotides matching TRBD1. CDR1 is MNHNY and CDR2 is SVGAGI in the germline V gene (reference sequence). V was pared by 5 bases and J by 3 bases, with 9 bases of the junction left unmatched. This CDR3 comprises 16 residues.

V gene TRBV15 combines with J gene TRBJ2-7, with 7 nucleotides matching TRBD1. The CDR3 sequence is 16 residues long. From germline, CDR1 is LNHNV and CDR2 YYDKDF (reference sequence). The ends lost 4 bases at V and 1 base at J; junction bases unmatched: 10. CDR3 residues: CATSTRNRGSSYEQYF. CDR3 nucleotides: TGTGCCACCAGCACACGCAACAGGGGTTCGTCCTACGAGCAGTACTTC.

The gene calls are TRBV5-6 and TRBJ2-3; D is undetermined. Deletions cut 1 base from V and 1 base from J, with 4 bases between. Germline assignment: CDR1 SGHDT and CDR2 YYEEEE. The CDR3 has 13 residues. The DNA of the CDR3 is TGTGCCAGCAGCTTGCAGGGCACAGATACGCAGTATTTT. Amino acid sequence: CASSLQGTDTQYF. The full variable domain, its missing parts supplied by reference TRBV5-6 and TRBJ2-3, is DAGVTQSPTHLIKTRGQQVTLRCSPKSGHDTVSWYQQALGQGPQFIFQYYEEEERQRGNFPDRFSGHQFPNYSSELNVNALLLGDSALYLCASSLQGTDTQYFGPGTRLTVL.

The CDR3 spells CASSPRDRATNEKLFF. CDR3 DNA sequence: TGTGCCAGCAGCCCTCGGGACAGAGCAACTAATGAAAAACTGTTTTTT. The chain couples TRBV5-5 to TRBJ1-4; TRBD1 matches 7 bases. Germline trimming cut 4 bases from V and 0 bases from J; bases unmatched to any gene: 6. CDR1 SGHKS and CDR2 YYEKEE come from the germline V gene (reference sequence). There are 16 residues in the CDR3. Using reference TRBV5-5 and TRBJ1-4 for the parts outside the CDR3, the full variable domain is DAGVTQSPTHLIKTRGQQVTLRCSPISGHKSVSWYQQVLGQGPQFIFQYYEKEERGRGNFPDRFSARQFPNYSSELNVNALLLGDSALYLCASSPRDRATNEKLFFGSGTQLSVL.

This clone was found once. The V call is TRBV19, the J call TRBJ2-3; perhaps TRBD2 as D (5 bases). Between the trimmed V and J ends, which lost 3 bases and 6 bases, there was a span of 10 bases. Germline CDR1 and CDR2: LNHDA and SQIVND (reference sequence). This CDR3 contains 13 residues. DNA of the CDR3: TGTGCCAGTAGTATCGGTAGCGCTGATACGCAGTATTTT. Protein sequence: CASSIGSADTQYF.

The J gene is TRBJ1-5, the V gene TRBV10-3; 7 bases line up with TRBD1. The germline gives CDR1 ENHRY, CDR2 SYGVKD. V gave up 0 bases and J gave up 5 bases; unmatched junction bases: 7. The CDR3 has 16 amino acids. CDR3 coding DNA: TGTGCCATCAGTGAGTCGTCAAGGGGGCTCCATCAGCCCCAGCATTTT. As protein: CAISESSRGLHQPQHF.

The sample holds a few counts of this clone. The V gene is TRBV4-1, the J gene TRBJ2-2, with D perhaps matching TRBD1 (6 bases). Germline V lookup: CDR1 MGHRA, CDR2 YSYEKL. The CDR3 is 18 residues long. Trimming cost V 0 bases and J 4 bases, with 18 bases left between them. CDR3 residues: CASSQDLNGGWSTGELFF. In nucleotides, the CDR3 is TGCGCCAGCAGCCAAGATTTGAATGGGGGCTGGAGCACCGGGGAGCTGTTTTTT.

The V and J genes are TRBV28 and TRBJ2-7; 11 nucleotides line up with TRBD2. CDR3 length: 15 amino acids. Germline CDR1 reads MDHEN; CDR2 reads SYDVKM. V lost 6 bases to trimming and J lost 3 bases; unmatched junction nucleotides: 7. This chain's CDR3 is CASRDIAGGLYEQYF. The CDR3 bases are TGTGCCAGCAGAGATATAGCGGGAGGGCTCTACGAGCAGTACTTC.

On this clone: Sequence at one end of the junction differs from germline and may be a read error. V usage is TRBV7-9 and J usage is TRBJ1-2; 8 nucleotides agree with TRBD1. Germline lookup yields CDR1 SEHNR and CDR2 FQNEAQ (reference sequence). The CDR3 runs to 16 residues. CDR3 amino acids: CASSFLQGAEIYGYPF. Written as DNA, the CDR3 is TGTGCCAGCAGCTTCCTCCAGGGGGCGGAAATTTACGGCTACCCCTTC.

The V and J genes are TRBV6-1 and TRBJ2-1; 9 bases are a match to TRBD1. The CDR3 runs to 15 residues. The V gene end was trimmed by 7 bases and the J gene end by 7 bases; junction bases not matched to a gene: 11. Germline V gene data show CDR1 as MNHNS and CDR2 as SASEGT. CDR3 nucleotides: TGTGCCAGCAAATCCGGGACAGGGTTTTCGAATGAGCAGTTCTTC. This gives the protein CASKSGTGFSNEQFF.

This chain connects TRBV4-3 to TRBJ2-1; TRBD2 matches at 8 bases. With 1 base clipped from V and 3 bases from J, the junction kept 5 bases outside the gene matches. Germline V gene sequence: CDR1 LGHNA, CDR2 YSLEER. CDR3 length equals 16 residues. The CDR3 bases are TGCGCCAGCAGCCAAGCCACCGGGACTAGCTACAATGAGCAGTTCTTC. Residues: CASSQATGTSYNEQFF.

The J gene is TRBJ2-1, the V gene TRBV6-5; D possibly corresponds to TRBD2 (5 bases). The CDR3 is made up of 14 amino acids. In germline, CDR1 is MNHEY, CDR2 SVGAGI. The V and J ends lost 6 bases and 9 bases respectively, with 18 bases between them. The CDR3 region is CASSINARETEQFF. Written as DNA, the CDR3 is TGTGCCAGCAGCATCAATGCGAGGGAGACTGAGCAGTTCTTC.

This clone showed up just once. The chain couples TRBV10-3 to TRBJ1-6, with 11 bases lining up with TRBD1. CDR1 is ENHRY, CDR2 SYGVKD, per germline. The V segment lost 8 bases and the J segment 14 bases; nucleotides outside the gene matches: 14. This CDR3 has 15 residues. As DNA, the CDR3 is TGTGCCATCTGCGATCCGGGACAGGGGGATTCGACCCTCCACTTT. It specifies CAICDPGQGDSTLHF.

The chain recombines TRBV6-5 with TRBJ2-7; possibly TRBD2 for D (6 bases). The CDR3 loop spans 15 amino acids. V was clipped by 7 bases and J by 4 bases, with 20 bases between them. Germline CDR1 and CDR2: MNHEY and SVGAGI. The CDR3 bases are TGTGCCAGCAAAAAAGCGGAGGGGTTATATTACGAGCAGTACTTC. As protein: CASKKAEGLYYEQYF.

In DNA form, the CDR3 reads TGTGCCAGCAGTTGGTCGGGAAGTGCTGAAGCTTTCTTT. It is translated as CASSWSGSAEAFF. J is TRBJ1-1 and V is TRBV6-1, with D unresolved. Germline V gene data show CDR1 as MNHNS and CDR2 as SASEGT. The CDR3 runs 13 residues. The V end lost 5 bases, the J end lost 6 bases, and 13 bases lay between the germline ends.

The CDR3 nucleotides are TGTGCCAGCAGCCTGTGGAGACAAGAGACCCAGTACTTC. Its protein is CASSLWRQETQYF. This chain connects TRBV2 to TRBJ2-5; D is uncertain. This CDR3 is built from 13 residues. Trimming took off 6 bases at V and 2 bases at J, with 10 bases between the two ends. Per germline, CDR1 SNHLY and CDR2 FYNNEI.

The chain couples TRBV7-9 to TRBJ2-1; D possibly corresponds to TRBD2 (7 bases). V was clipped by 2 bases and J by 6 bases, with 20 bases between them. From germline, CDR1 is SEHNR and CDR2 FQNEAQ (reference sequence). The CDR3 is 17 residues long. CDR3 amino acids: CASSLRGGARLGNEQFF. The CDR3 DNA sequence: TGTGCCAGCAGCTTAAGGGGGGGGGCCCGCTTGGGCAATGAGCAGTTCTTC.

V is TRBV10-1 and J is TRBJ2-2; D gene ambiguous. V was clipped by 6 bases and J by 2 bases, with 13 bases between them. The CDR3 is 15 residues long. Per the germline V gene, CDR1 is WNHNN and CDR2 is SYGVQD (reference sequence). As DNA, the CDR3 is TGCGCCAGCAGCTCCGACTTACTTAACACCGGGGAGCTGTTTTTT. It specifies CASSSDLLNTGELFF.

The rearrangement joins TRBV2 to TRBJ1-1; 12 nucleotides match TRBD1. V dropped 9 bases and J dropped 6; count of bases not matched to a gene: 8. The CDR3 has 14 amino acids. CDR1 and CDR2 (germline): SNHLY, FYNNEI. CDR3 coding DNA: TGTGCCAGACTGGGACAGGGGGCCGGCGCTGAAGCTTTCTTT. Protein: CARLGQGAGAEAFF.

The chain links TRBV19 to TRBJ2-1; no clear D. V was pared by 3 bases and J by 4 bases, with 7 bases between. The CDR3 length is 13 residues. Germline CDR1 LNHDA, CDR2 SQIVND (reference sequence). CDR3 residues: CASSISGYNEQFF. The CDR3 nucleotides are TGTGCCAGTAGTATTTCGGGTTACAATGAGCAGTTCTTC. Filled out from reference TRBV19 and TRBJ2-1, the complete variable domain reads DGGITQSPKYLFRKEGQNVTLSCEQNLNHDAMYWYRQDPGQGLRLIYYSQIVNDFQKGDIAEGYSVSREKKESFPLTVTSAQKNPTAFYLCASSISGYNEQFFGPGTRLTVL.

This chain links TRBV19 with TRBJ1-5, with D uncertain. CDR1 is LNHDA and CDR2 is SQIVND in the germline V gene (reference sequence). V dropped 2 bases and J dropped 0 bases, with 8 bases sitting between them. CDR3 length: 15 residues. Here the CDR3 DNA reads TGTGCCAGTAGTATATCGTCTTATAGCAATCAGCCCCAGCATTTT. Amino acid sequence: CASSISSYSNQPQHF.

CDR3 amino acids: CASSLMSGGVGETQYF. The CDR3 nucleotides read TGCGCCAGCAGCTTGATGAGCGGGGGGGTTGGAGAGACCCAGTACTTC. This chain links TRBV5-1 with TRBJ2-5; TRBD2 aligns across 10 bases. The J segment lost 4 bases and the V segment lost 1 base, leaving 7 bases of the junction unmatched. Germline assignment: CDR1 SGHRS and CDR2 YFSETQ. The CDR3 is 16 residues long.

The J gene is TRBJ1-5, the V gene TRBV28, with 7 bases identical to TRBD1. There are 14 residues in the CDR3. Germline CDR1 is MDHEN and CDR2 is SYDVKM. V lost 3 bases and J lost 5; bases outside the gene matches: 4. Here the CDR3 reads CASSFPDRYQPQHF. The CDR3 DNA follows: TGTGCCAGCAGTTTCCCGGACAGGTATCAGCCCCAGCATTTT.

This chain connects TRBV4-1 to TRBJ1-4; TRBD1 agrees at 7 bases. The CDR3 contains 15 residues. Germline CDR1 and CDR2: MGHRA and YSYEKL. Losses at the gene ends were 0 bases for V and 7 bases for J; bases not matched to a gene: 5. The CDR3 DNA reads TGCGCCAGCAGCCAAGAACGTGCAGGGGGTGAAAAACTGTTTTTT. This translates into CASSQERAGGEKLFF.

The genes are TRBV5-1 and TRBJ1-1; TRBD1 matches 9 bases. This CDR3 spans 14 amino acids. J gave up 6 bases and V 4 bases, and 7 bases lay outside the gene matches. The germline V gene encodes CDR1 SGHRS and CDR2 YFSETQ. The CDR3 coding sequence is TGCGCCAGCAGCCAACAAACAGGGGGCTCTGAAGCTTTCTTT. It codes for CASSQQTGGSEAFF.

The chain recombines TRBV4-3 with TRBJ1-5; the match to TRBD1 covers 9 bases. CDR1 and CDR2 (germline): LGHNA, YSLEER. There are 17 residues in the CDR3. V dropped 1 base and J dropped 5; count of bases not matched to a gene: 9. Here the CDR3 DNA reads TGCGCCAGCAGCCAAGGACTACAGGGGGCACCTGATCAGCCCCAGCATTTT. Translated: CASSQGLQGAPDQPQHF.

V and J are TRBV18 and TRBJ2-7, with 11 bases identical to TRBD2. CDR1 is KGHSH, CDR2 LQKENI, per germline. V lost 5 bases and J lost 7; bases outside the gene matches: 10. CDR3 size: 15 residues. The CDR3 bases are TGTGCCAGCTCATCCGTAGCGGGGGGGTCTGAGGAGCAGTACTTC. Its translation is CASSSVAGGSEEQYF.